Described below is a single T cell receptor (beta chain) sequence and its context. Described time point: sample taken at primary tumor resection. Tumor, nontumor lung or frozen PBMC supplied whole RNA, sequenced without sorting. This CDR3 spans 13 amino acids. Trimming stripped 6 bases from V and 6 bases from J, with 12 bases between. One entry per CDR3 protein, called by TCRdb with MiXCR from the 5' RACE reads. The sample carries about 85,000 distinct CDR3 sequences, about 20% recorded once. The entry originates in a study of spatial heterogeneity in lung cancer. The J gene is TRBJ2-1, the V gene TRBV12-3 or TRBV12-4; D not certain. This specimen consisted of PBMCs, obtained at surgery. The sequence was collected from a male donor with early-stage non-small cell lung cancer. CDR3 sequence reads: CASSSPAPNEQFF. CDR3 sequence (DNA): TGTGCCAGCAGCTCCCCCGCGCCCAATGAGCAGTTCTTC.